This T cell receptor beta chain was recorded in a study of blood T cells in healthy people across ages. The CDR3 runs 16 residues. The germline V gene encodes CDR1 MNHEY and CDR2 SVGAGI. J lost 3 bases, V lost 1 base, and 5 bases had no gene match. Comment on this clonotype: As yet, its antigen is unknown.

Using a J-beta primer mix together with a sample-barcoded 5' primer, a second PCR was run for roughly 6 to 11 cycles. TCRdb recomputed calls from the 5' RACE reads with MiXCR, one row per CDR3 protein. The table records fewer than 1,000,000 distinct CDR3 sequences, roughly 44% of them present only once. Findings and caveats of the study: It was not known whether donors were CMV positive (a possible confounder of expanded clonotype changes). Bulk PBMC profiling left naive and antigen-experienced comparisons inconclusive.

The J gene is TRBJ2-3, the V gene TRBV6-5; 9 bases match TRBD2. This clonotype was obtained from a man in his 60s in good health. The sequencing input was blood. Written as DNA, the CDR3 is TGTGCCAGCAGTTACTTGAGTAGCGGGGGAACAGATACGCAGTATTTT. Amino acid sequence: CASSYLSSGGTDTQYF.